This passage covers 28 T cell receptor beta chains from one sample sequenced in a study of T cell repertoires in cytomegalovirus infection. TCRdb called the reads again in MiXCR, with one record for every CDR3 protein. The table has approximately 750,000 distinct CDR3 sequences, about a third seen once; the top ten hold more than 2.5%. What was sequenced was PBMCs. The receptors stem from a human donor in good health (CMV status not recorded). Some clones in this sample may be carry-over from other donors' samples.

This clonotype turned up a few times. V is TRBV6-5 and J is TRBJ1-2; D unresolved. The CDR3 consists of 13 residues. V lost 0 bases, J lost 5 bases, and 7 bases lay in between. Germline V gene sequence: CDR1 MNHEY, CDR2 SVGAGI. As DNA, the CDR3 is TGTGCCAGCAGTTACTCGGTGCTTTATGGCTACACCTTC. This sequence encodes CASSYSVLYGYTF.

This clonotype was counted a few times. The chain uses TRBV7-2 and TRBJ1-1, with D perhaps TRBD1 (5 bases). Germline V gene lookup returns CDR1 SGHTA and CDR2 FQGNSA. The CDR3 consists of 15 residues. V gave up 1 base and J gave up 1 base, with 10 bases separating them. CDR3 nucleotide sequence: TGTGCCAGCAGCTTAGACGGGGGACCGAACACTGAAGCTTTCTTT. Translation gives CASSLDGGPNTEAFF.

This chain uses TRBV7-9 with TRBJ2-2; perhaps TRBD1 as D (5 bases). The V end lost 9 bases, the J end lost 3 bases, and 11 bases lay between the germline ends. Germline loops: CDR1 SEHNR, CDR2 FQNEAQ (reference sequence). This CDR3 is built from 13 residues. The CDR3 spells CARKGQHTGELFF. CDR3 nucleotide sequence: TGTGCCAGAAAGGGGCAGCACACCGGGGAGCTGTTTTTT.

CDR3 DNA sequence: TGTGCCAGCAGCTTAACCCGCCAGGTGGACGAGCAGTACTTC. Translating it yields CASSLTRQVDEQYF. The chain combines TRBV7-2 with TRBJ2-7; D gene uncertain. V was pared by 2 bases and J by 5 bases, with 13 bases between. The CDR3 is 14 residues long. Germline-derived CDR1 and CDR2 are SGHTA and FQGNSA. Full variable domain (missing parts from reference TRBV7-2 and TRBJ2-7): GAGVSQSPSNKVTEKGKDVELRCDPISGHTALYWYRQSLGQGLEFLIYFQGNSAPDKSGLPSDRFSAERTGGSVSTLTIQRTQQEDSAVYLCASSLTRQVDEQYFGPGTRLTVT.

The chain uses TRBV10-3 and TRBJ2-2, with D tentatively TRBD1 or TRBD2 (5 bases each). Germline CDR1 ENHRY, CDR2 SYGVKD. Trimming pared 3 bases from V and 7 bases from J, leaving 21 bases between. The CDR3 length is 17 residues. In DNA form, the CDR3 reads TGTGCCATCAGTGATTCCGAGGGGCTATGGGCAGGCGGGGAGCTGTTTTTT. Translating it yields CAISDSEGLWAGGELFF.

This clonotype showed up just a few times. The chain combines TRBV7-9 with TRBJ2-3; 12 bases align to TRBD1. The CDR3 totals 18 residues. Germline V lookup: CDR1 SEHNR, CDR2 FQNEAQ (reference sequence). Unmatched junction bases numbered 7, after V lost 3 bases and J lost 0 bases. For the CDR3, the DNA is TGTGCCAGCAGCTTGCCTCGGGACAGGGGGCCCAGCACAGATACGCAGTATTTT. This codes for CASSLPRDRGPSTDTQYF.

Many counts were recorded for this clonotype. The chain links TRBV19 to TRBJ2-1; D tentatively reads TRBD1 or TRBD2 (6 bases each). CDR3 length equals 16 residues. From germline, CDR1 is LNHDA and CDR2 SQIVND (reference sequence). The V end lost 6 bases, the J end lost 2 bases, and 17 bases lay between the germline ends. CDR3 nucleotide sequence: TGTGCCAGTAGGGGGGAACGGGGGCTACCCTACAATGAGCAGTTCTTC. It encodes CASRGERGLPYNEQFF.

This clonotype showed up just a few times. This chain links TRBV5-1 with TRBJ1-2; D not resolved. The CDR3 length is 14 residues. V was shortened by 4 bases and J by 4 bases, with 14 bases between the two germline ends. In germline, CDR1 is SGHRS, CDR2 YFSETQ. CDR3 sequence (DNA): TGCGCCAGCAGCCCGCTTACAGAATCCTATGGCTACACCTTC. This translates into CASSPLTESYGYTF.

This clonotype was recorded many times. The chain couples TRBV6-1 to TRBJ2-5; TRBD2 matches 7 bases. Unmatched junction bases numbered 5, after V lost 1 base and J lost 6 bases. CDR3 length: 14 residues. Germline V CDR1 and CDR2: MNHNS, SASEGT. CDR3 residues: CASSEGRGRKTQYF. In DNA form, the CDR3 reads TGTGCCAGCAGTGAAGGGCGGGGGAGGAAGACCCAGTACTTC.

The sample holds a few counts of this clonotype. This rearrangement joins TRBV6-1 to TRBJ2-5; 9 bases line up with TRBD2. V was pared by 5 bases and J by 5 bases, with 6 bases of the junction left unmatched. This CDR3 region has 14 residues. Germline CDR1 MNHNS, CDR2 SASEGT. The CDR3: CASSNAGGWETQYF. The CDR3 bases are TGTGCCAGCAGTAACGCGGGGGGGTGGGAGACCCAGTACTTC.

This clonotype was recorded a few times. The CDR3 reads CASTPGRINQPQHF. CDR3 bases: TGTGCCAGTACCCCGGGGCGGATCAATCAGCCCCAGCATTTT. The J gene is TRBJ1-5, the V gene TRBV19, with TRBD1 as a possible D gene (5 bases). Trimming removed 7 bases from V and 3 bases from J, with 13 bases in between. CDR1 and CDR2 (germline): LNHDA, SQIVND (reference sequence). The CDR3 has 14 residues.

The V and J genes are TRBV29-1 and TRBJ2-3, with no clear D. The V end lost 7 bases, the J end lost 1 base, and 15 bases lay between the germline ends. Germline loops: CDR1 SQVTM, CDR2 ANQGSEA. The CDR3 is made up of 14 amino acids. CDR3: CSATGPGGTDTQYF. As DNA, the CDR3 is TGCAGCGCCACCGGGCCAGGTGGCACAGATACGCAGTATTTT.

About this clonotype: Since the CDR3 does not end with the conserved phenylalanine or tryptophan, this likely comes from a read error. V usage is TRBV28 and J usage is TRBJ2-6; D unclear. Germline CDR1 reads MDHEN; CDR2 reads SYDVKM. The CDR3 contains 14 residues. Trimming removed 5 bases from V and 0 bases from J, with 5 bases in between. The chain's CDR3 is CASSPPSGANVLTL. CDR3 DNA: TGTGCCAGCAGTCCACCCTCTGGGGCCAACGTCCTGACTTTA.

This clonotype has just a few counts. The V and J genes are TRBV7-2 and TRBJ1-5; D is ambiguous. The CDR3 has 14 amino acids. Germline V gene sequence: CDR1 SGHTA, CDR2 FQGNSA. Trimming shortened V by 1 base and J by 3 bases, and 7 bases separated the two germline ends. CDR3 nucleotides: TGTGCCAGCAGCTTAGGGCCCGTCAATCAGCCCCAGCATTTT. It codes for CASSLGPVNQPQHF.

The rearrangement uses TRBV5-4 and TRBJ1-1; possible D gene TRBD1, 5 bases. The CDR3 is 17 residues long. The germline V gene has CDR1 SGHNT and CDR2 YYREEE (reference sequence). V was cut by 2 bases and J by 1 base, with 18 bases left in between. CDR3 DNA: TGTGCCAGCAGCTTTGGGGCTGGGCGGAAACCGAACACTGAAGCTTTCTTT. This codes for CASSFGAGRKPNTEAFF.

This clonotype was observed once. The genes are TRBV7-9 and TRBJ2-1; the D is unclear. The CDR3 loop spans 12 amino acids. Germline CDR1 and CDR2: SEHNR and FQNEAQ (reference sequence). Trimming removed 1 base from V and 15 bases from J, with 13 bases in between. The CDR3 region has the DNA TGTGCCAGCAGCTTAGGGAACAATGAGACGTTCTTC. As protein: CASSLGNNETFF.

Regarding this clonotype: This clone may be a read error of a much larger clone one base away. The chain uses TRBV4-1 and TRBJ1-1; weak D call: TRBD1 (6 bases). Trimming took 7 bases from V and 2 from J, leaving 20 bases between them. Per the germline V gene, CDR1 is MGHRA and CDR2 is YSYEKL. The CDR3 contains 16 residues. The CDR3 DNA reads TGCGCCAGCATCCCCCGCCTGGGGGCAGCTAACACTGAAGCTTTCTTT. It yields the protein CASIPRLGAANTEAFF.

V usage is TRBV19 and J usage is TRBJ1-1, with 7 bases matching TRBD1. The CDR3 loop spans 18 amino acids. CDR1 and CDR2 (germline): LNHDA, SQIVND (reference sequence). V trimming: 9 bases; J trimming: 2 bases; junction bases outside the gene matches: 21. CDR3 amino acids: CASQKTGFAEGVNTEAFF. CDR3 nucleotide sequence: TGTGCCAGCCAAAAGACAGGGTTCGCGGAGGGGGTCAACACTGAAGCTTTCTTT.

The chain has TRBV28 and TRBJ1-1; no clear D gene. Germline V gene sequence: CDR1 MDHEN, CDR2 SYDVKM. This CDR3 comprises 13 residues. The germline V and J ends were trimmed by 5 bases and 3 bases, with 10 bases remaining between them. The CDR3 region has the DNA TGTGCCAGCAGTCTTTTTGCGGACACTGAAGCTTTCTTT. Protein: CASSLFADTEAFF. Filled out from reference TRBV28 and TRBJ1-1, the complete variable domain reads DVKVTQSSRYLVKRTGEKVFLECVQDMDHENMFWYRQDPGLGLRLIYFSYDVKMKEKGDIPEGYSVSREKKERFSLILESASTNQTSMYLCASSLFADTEAFFGQGTRLTVV.

The chain links TRBV5-6 to TRBJ1-3, with 8 nucleotides matching TRBD1. The CDR3 loop spans 20 amino acids. Trimming cost V 1 base and J 4 bases; bases outside gene matches: 19. Germline CDR1 and CDR2: SGHDT and YYEEEE. CDR3 sequence reads: CASSLRFSGTGGLVGNTIYF. The CDR3 nucleotides are TGTGCCAGCAGCTTGAGATTTTCCGGGACAGGCGGTTTGGTGGGAAACACCATATATTTT.

This chain uses TRBV7-9 with TRBJ2-7, with D tentatively TRBD1 (6 bases). CDR3 length: 14 residues. The V end was cut by 8 bases, the J end by 4 bases, with 18 bases between. Germline values: CDR1 SEHNR, CDR2 FQNEAQ (reference sequence). CDR3 nucleotide sequence: TGTGCCAGCGGAAGGACAGCTCTGGGGTACGAGCAGTACTTC. Protein sequence: CASGRTALGYEQYF. The full variable domain, completed using reference TRBV7-9 and TRBJ2-7, is DTGVSQNPRHKITKRGQNVTFRCDPISEHNRLYWYRQTLGQGPEFLTYFQNEAQLEKSRLLSDRFSAERPKGSFSTLEIQRTEQGDSAMYLCASGRTALGYEQYFGPGTRLTVT.

This clonotype showed up just a few times. V usage is TRBV20-1 and J usage is TRBJ2-5, with 8 bases aligning to TRBD2. Per the germline V gene, CDR1 is DFQATT and CDR2 is SNEGSKA (reference sequence). This CDR3 has 14 residues. V lost 3 bases, J lost 1 base, and 4 bases stayed unmatched. The CDR3 sequence is CSARLAGTQETQYF. The CDR3 DNA reads as TGCAGTGCTAGGTTAGCGGGGACCCAAGAGACCCAGTACTTC.

Details on this clonotype: The conserved final phenylalanine or tryptophan is absent from the CDR3, which likely points to a read error. It is unclear where the CDR3 begins or ends on the DNA, so no DNA is shown, and the CDR3 is as TCRdb lists it. The rearrangement joins TRBV12-3 or TRBV12-4 to TRBJ1-6; TRBD1 is taken as the D call from the table, unchecked against the DNA. A total of 8 residues make up the CDR3, ends included. CDR3 protein: CPRDRVSI.

This clonotype appeared many times. The V gene is TRBV7-2, the J gene TRBJ2-1, with a tentative D call TRBD2 (7 bases). V lost 4 bases to trimming and J lost 6 bases, with 16 bases between them. The germline V gene has CDR1 SGHTA and CDR2 FQGNSA. The CDR3 has 15 amino acids. The CDR3 nucleotides are TGTGCCAGCAGCTCGATGGGGGGGGCGGGCAATGAGCAGTTCTTC. It specifies CASSSMGGAGNEQFF.

Comment on this clonotype: The missing conserved phenylalanine or tryptophan at the end of this CDR3 makes a read error likely. The DNA is omitted, as the CDR3 cannot be located on it reliably, and the CDR3 follows TCRdb's listing. The chain joins TRBV28 to TRBJ2-7; TRBD1 is the table's D call and was not checked against the DNA. The CDR3 spans 13 residues, counting both ends. CDR1 and CDR2 from the germline V gene are MDHEN and SYDVKM. The chain's CDR3 is CASRQQGPYEKYC.

This clonotype was found a few times. The chain joins TRBV6-5 to TRBJ1-1; D remains ambiguous. The CDR3 spans 14 residues. CDR1 is MNHEY and CDR2 is SVGAGI in the germline V gene. V lost 0 bases and J 5 bases, leaving 10 bases between the germline ends. The CDR3 coding sequence is TGTGCCAGCAGTTACTCGGGTGAAGAGACTGAAGCTTTCTTT. Translated, it gives CASSYSGEETEAFF.

The genes are TRBV7-2 and TRBJ2-5; 7 positions agree with TRBD2. This CDR3 spans 16 amino acids. CDR1 SGHTA and CDR2 FQGNSA come from the germline V gene. Trimming at V came to 5 bases and at J to 3 bases, leaving 12 bases not matched to a gene. The CDR3 is CASSRSRDYGKETQYF. In DNA, the CDR3 is TGTGCCAGCAGCCGTAGCCGGGACTACGGAAAAGAGACCCAGTACTTC.

The J gene is TRBJ2-7, the V gene TRBV2; 7 nucleotides align to TRBD1. The CDR3 is made up of 15 amino acids. V shed 6 bases and J 2 bases; nucleotides not matched to a gene: 10. Germline V gene data show CDR1 as SNHLY and CDR2 as FYNNEI. This CDR3 reads CASRGRQGTTYEQYF. DNA for the CDR3: TGTGCCAGCAGGGGAAGACAGGGAACAACCTACGAGCAGTACTTC.